These 10 T cell receptor beta chains came from one sample sequenced in a study of response to subunit inactivated influenza vaccine. MiXCR, run by TCRdb on the RT-PCR reads, gives a single entry per CDR3 protein. The sample records about 520,000 distinct CDR3 sequences, 6.5% to 8% being singletons. The sample was PBMCs from blood, taken about 23 months after vaccination. These receptors came from a man aged 50-75 years who received an inactivated influenza vaccine.

This clonotype was seen only once. The chain is built from TRBV6-2 or TRBV6-3 and TRBJ2-3; D is tentatively TRBD1 or TRBD2 (5 bases each). V lost 2 bases and J lost 4, with 10 bases in between. The CDR3 consists of 14 residues. Germline CDR1 and CDR2: MNHEY and SVGEGT. The CDR3 spells CASSYVGDADTQYF. The CDR3 DNA follows: TGTGCCAGCAGTTACGTGGGGGACGCAGATACGCAGTATTTT.

This clonotype was counted only a few times. The V call is TRBV5-1, the J call TRBJ2-7; TRBD2 matches 10 bases. Germline V gives CDR1 SGHRS, CDR2 YFSETQ. The CDR3 sequence is 15 residues long. The ends lost 4 bases at V and 3 bases at J; junction bases unmatched: 7. DNA for the CDR3: TGCGCCAGCAGCCCAACTAGCGGGGCCCACTACGAGCAGTACTTC. Encoded protein: CASSPTSGAHYEQYF.

The CDR3 loop is CASSHPTVNTEAFF. For the CDR3, the DNA is TGTGCCAGCAGCCACCCGACAGTGAACACTGAAGCTTTCTTT. The V and J genes are TRBV12-3 or TRBV12-4 and TRBJ1-1; weak D call: TRBD1 (5 bases). The CDR3 spans 14 residues. The V end lost 6 bases, the J end lost 0 bases, and 11 bases lay between the germline ends.

The chain employs TRBV19 and TRBJ2-3; a weak D match, TRBD1 (5 bases). Trimming cost V 3 bases and J 4 bases, with 8 bases left between them. There are 13 residues in the CDR3. Germline V gives CDR1 LNHDA, CDR2 SQIVND (reference sequence). CDR3 protein: CASSMKGADTQYF. The CDR3 DNA reads TGTGCCAGTAGTATGAAAGGGGCAGATACGCAGTATTTT.

The chain recombines TRBV20-1 with TRBJ2-3; 10 nucleotides line up with TRBD2. The CDR3 sequence is 15 residues long. Germline lookup yields CDR1 DFQATT and CDR2 SNEGSKA (reference sequence). The V and J ends lost 1 base and 3 bases, in that order; junction bases with no gene match: 4. The CDR3 coding sequence is TGCAGTGCTAGAGTGCCTAGCGGGAGAACAGATACGCAGTATTTT. Residues: CSARVPSGRTDTQYF.

The rearrangement uses TRBV6-1 and TRBJ1-4; tentatively, D is TRBD1 (6 bases). Trimming left V 6 bases short and J 0 bases short, with 14 bases between. This CDR3 comprises 16 residues. The germline V gene encodes CDR1 MNHNS and CDR2 SASEGT. CDR3 bases: TGTGCCAGCAGGCCAGGGGCAAGCGCAACTAATGAAAAACTGTTTTTT. Translating gives CASRPGASATNEKLFF.

In this sample, this clonotype turned up a few times. The chain couples TRBV5-1 to TRBJ2-1; a possible D gene is TRBD1 (6 bases). Trimming removed 3 bases at V and 9 bases at J, with 19 bases between. Germline V lookup: CDR1 SGHRS, CDR2 YFSETQ. The CDR3 loop spans 15 amino acids. CDR3 sequence reads: CASSSDSRGTGEQFF. The CDR3 DNA reads as TGCGCCAGCAGCTCGGACTCTAGGGGGACGGGTGAGCAGTTCTTC.

This clonotype was observed many times. The chain is built from TRBV12-3 or TRBV12-4 and TRBJ2-7; TRBD1 aligns across 7 bases. This CDR3 region has 14 residues. The trim removed 3 bases at V and 2 bases at J, leaving 4 bases unmatched. The CDR3 DNA is TGTGCCAGCAGTTTTGAGACAGGGCCCTACGAGCAGTACTTC. It translates to CASSFETGPYEQYF.

This clonotype was seen ten or more times. This chain joins TRBV29-1 and TRBJ2-5; D is uncertain. The germline V gene encodes CDR1 SQVTM and CDR2 ANQGSEA. V lost 1 base to trimming and J lost 5 bases, with 14 bases between them. The CDR3 is made up of 14 amino acids. The CDR3 region is CSVEGDPAVETQYF. CDR3 nucleotide sequence: TGCAGCGTTGAAGGAGACCCCGCTGTGGAGACCCAGTACTTC. Together with reference TRBV29-1 and TRBJ2-5, the CDR3 gives the full variable domain: SAVISQKPSRDICQRGTSLTIQCQVDSQVTMMFWYRQQPGQSLTLIATANQGSEATYESGFVIDKFPISRPNLTFSTLTVSNMSPEDSSIYLCSVEGDPAVETQYFGPGTRLLVL.

The sample holds many counts of this clonotype. The chain recombines TRBV27 with TRBJ2-7; D call uncertain. Germline loops: CDR1 MNHEY, CDR2 SMNVEV (reference sequence). Trimming took 4 bases from V and 2 from J, leaving 12 bases between them. The CDR3 runs 14 residues. Written as DNA, the CDR3 is TGTGCCAGCAGTTATTATCCGGGCGCCTACGAGCAGTACTTC. Protein product: CASSYYPGAYEQYF.